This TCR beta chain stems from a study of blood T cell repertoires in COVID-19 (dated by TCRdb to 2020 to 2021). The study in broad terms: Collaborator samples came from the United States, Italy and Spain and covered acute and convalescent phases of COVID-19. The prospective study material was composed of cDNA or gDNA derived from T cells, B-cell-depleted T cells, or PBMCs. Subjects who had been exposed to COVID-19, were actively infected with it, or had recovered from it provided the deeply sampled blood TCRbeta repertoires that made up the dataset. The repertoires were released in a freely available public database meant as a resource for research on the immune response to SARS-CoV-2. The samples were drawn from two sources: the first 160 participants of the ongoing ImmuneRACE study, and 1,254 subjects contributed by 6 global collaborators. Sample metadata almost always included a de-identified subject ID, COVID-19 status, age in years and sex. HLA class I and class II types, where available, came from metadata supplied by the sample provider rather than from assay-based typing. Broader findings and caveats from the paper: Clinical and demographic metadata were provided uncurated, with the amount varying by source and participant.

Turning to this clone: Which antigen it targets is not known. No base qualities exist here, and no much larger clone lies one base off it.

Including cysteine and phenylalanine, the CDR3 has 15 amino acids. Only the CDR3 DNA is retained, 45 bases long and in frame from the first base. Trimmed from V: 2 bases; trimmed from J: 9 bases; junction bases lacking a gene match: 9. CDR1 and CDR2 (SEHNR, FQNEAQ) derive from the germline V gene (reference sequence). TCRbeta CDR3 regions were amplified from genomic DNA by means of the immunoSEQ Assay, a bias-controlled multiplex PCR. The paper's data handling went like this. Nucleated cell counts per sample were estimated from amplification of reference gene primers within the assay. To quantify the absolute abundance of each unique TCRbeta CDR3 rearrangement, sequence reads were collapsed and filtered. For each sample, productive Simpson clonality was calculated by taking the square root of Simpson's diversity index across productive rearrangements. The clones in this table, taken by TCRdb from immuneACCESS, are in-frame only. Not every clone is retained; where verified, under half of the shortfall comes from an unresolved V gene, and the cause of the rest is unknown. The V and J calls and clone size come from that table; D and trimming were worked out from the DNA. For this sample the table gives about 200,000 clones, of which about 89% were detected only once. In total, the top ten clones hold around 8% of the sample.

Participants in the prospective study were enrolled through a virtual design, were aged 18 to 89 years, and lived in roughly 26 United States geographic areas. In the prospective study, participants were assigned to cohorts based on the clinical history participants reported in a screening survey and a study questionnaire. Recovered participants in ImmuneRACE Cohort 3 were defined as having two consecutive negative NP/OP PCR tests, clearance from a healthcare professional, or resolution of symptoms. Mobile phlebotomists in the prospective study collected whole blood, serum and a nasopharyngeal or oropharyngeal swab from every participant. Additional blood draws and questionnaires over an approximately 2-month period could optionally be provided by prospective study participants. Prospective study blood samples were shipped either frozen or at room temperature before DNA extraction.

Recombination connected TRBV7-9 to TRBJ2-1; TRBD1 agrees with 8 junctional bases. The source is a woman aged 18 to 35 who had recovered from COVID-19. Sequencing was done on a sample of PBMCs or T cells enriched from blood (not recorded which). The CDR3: CASSLLAGGRPEQFF. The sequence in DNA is TGTGCCAGCAGCTTACTGGCAGGGGGCCGCCCTGAGCAGTTCTTC. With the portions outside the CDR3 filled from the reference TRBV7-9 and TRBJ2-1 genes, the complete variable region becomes DTGVSQNPRHKITKRGQNVTFRCDPISEHNRLYWYRQTLGQGPEFLTYFQNEAQLEKSRLLSDRFSAERPKGSFSTLEIQRTEQGDSAMYLCASSLLAGGRPEQFFGPGTRLTVL.